Each of the 27 T cell receptor beta chains below was sequenced from the same sample in a study of T cells after yellow fever vaccination. A single record per CDR3 protein comes from TCRdb applying MiXCR to the 5' RACE reads. The sample lists about 300,000 distinct CDR3 sequences, about 4% occurring once. The source material was PBMCs, sampled 5 days after the yellow fever booster vaccination. Receptors originate from a man aged 18 to 35 who received the YFV17D yellow fever vaccine.

The chain is built from TRBV5-1 and TRBJ2-5, with 8 bases matching TRBD2. This CDR3 has 16 amino acids. CDR1 is SGHRS and CDR2 is YFSETQ in the germline V gene. With V trimmed by 1 base and J by 1 base, 6 bases remained unmatched. CDR3 nucleotide sequence: TGCGCCAGCAGCTTGACCGCGGGGGGATTCCAAGAGACCCAGTACTTC. It is translated as CASSLTAGGFQETQYF. The entire variable domain, with the rest obtained from reference TRBV5-1 and TRBJ2-5, is as follows: KAGVTQTPRYLIKTRGQQVTLSCSPISGHRSVSWYQQTPGQGLQFLFEYFSETQRNKGNFPGRFSGRQFSNSRSEMNVSTLELGDSALYLCASSLTAGGFQETQYFGPGTRLLVL.

This clonotype was counted between two and nine times. V usage is TRBV11-1 and J usage is TRBJ2-5, with 10 bases identical to TRBD1. The CDR3 contains 15 residues. In germline, CDR1 is SGHAT, CDR2 FQDESV (reference sequence). Germline trimming cut 5 bases from V and 5 bases from J; bases unmatched to any gene: 8. The CDR3 reads CASSLRDRGGETQYF. The CDR3 DNA sequence: TGTGCCAGCAGCCTACGGGACAGGGGAGGGGAGACCCAGTACTTC.

This clonotype has only a few counts. The CDR3 loop reads CASSLMQGLYGYTF. The CDR3 region has the DNA TGTGCCAGCAGCTTAATGCAGGGGCTCTATGGCTACACCTTC. The chain employs TRBV7-2 and TRBJ1-2, with D perhaps TRBD1 (6 bases). V lost 2 bases and J 4 bases, leaving 11 bases between the germline ends. In germline, CDR1 is SGHTA, CDR2 FQGNSA. The CDR3 is made up of 14 amino acids. Full variable domain (outside the CDR3, taken from reference TRBV7-2 and TRBJ1-2): GAGVSQSPSNKVTEKGKDVELRCDPISGHTALYWYRQSLGQGLEFLIYFQGNSAPDKSGLPSDRFSAERTGGSVSTLTIQRTQQEDSAVYLCASSLMQGLYGYTFGSGTRLTVV.

This clonotype was seen a handful of times. J is TRBJ2-3 and V is TRBV5-1; TRBD2 matches at 9 bases. Germline V gene data show CDR1 as SGHRS and CDR2 as YFSETQ. With V trimmed by 0 bases and J by 4 bases, 6 bases remained unmatched. This CDR3 comprises 16 residues. The CDR3 loop reads CASSLEGAGGPDTQYF. CDR3 bases: TGCGCCAGCAGCTTGGAGGGGGCGGGGGGGCCAGATACGCAGTATTTT.

This clonotype has only a few counts. J is TRBJ2-3 and V is TRBV5-1; TRBD1 matches at 8 bases. Looked up from germline, CDR1 is SGHRS and CDR2 is YFSETQ. The CDR3 totals 17 residues. The trim removed 0 bases at V and 0 bases at J, leaving 6 bases unmatched. DNA of the CDR3: TGCGCCAGCAGCTTGGAGCCGACAGGGGCCAGCACAGATACGCAGTATTTT. Its translation: CASSLEPTGASTDTQYF.

The J gene is TRBJ2-2, the V gene TRBV10-3; no reliable D call. Deletions cut 0 bases from V and 6 bases from J, with 8 bases between. Germline V gives CDR1 ENHRY, CDR2 SYGVKD. This CDR3 comprises 14 residues. CDR3: CAISESGNSGELFF. In DNA, the CDR3 is TGTGCCATCAGTGAGTCTGGCAACTCCGGGGAGCTGTTTTTT.

This clonotype showed up many times. The V call is TRBV28, the J call TRBJ2-2; no clear D. There are 15 residues in the CDR3. Germline CDR1 MDHEN, CDR2 SYDVKM. V lost 4 bases and J lost 0, with 9 bases in between. The CDR3 reads CASSSAGANTGELFF. Written as DNA, the CDR3 is TGTGCCAGCAGTTCGGCAGGAGCGAACACCGGGGAGCTGTTTTTT.

This clonotype has only a few counts. CDR3 residues: CASSLVGGAGANVLTF. CDR3 bases: TGTGCCAGCAGCTTAGTCGGGGGGGCTGGGGCCAACGTCCTGACTTTC. This chain connects TRBV7-2 to TRBJ2-6, with 8 bases identical to TRBD2. The CDR3 length is 16 residues. Germline lookup yields CDR1 SGHTA and CDR2 FQGNSA. Trimming removed 1 base from V and 2 bases from J; junction bases left unmatched: 1.

This clonotype was seen a handful of times. The CDR3 DNA sequence: TGTGCCAGCAGCACCCAGGGACAGGGGAAGGCAGATACGCAGTATTTT. It is translated as CASSTQGQGKADTQYF. V is TRBV7-2 and J is TRBJ2-3; TRBD1 agrees at 10 bases. The germline V gene has CDR1 SGHTA and CDR2 FQGNSA. The V and J ends lost 5 bases and 4 bases, in that order; junction bases with no gene match: 9. The CDR3 consists of 16 residues.

This rearrangement joins TRBV12-3 or TRBV12-4 to TRBJ2-3; 10 positions agree with TRBD2. Trimming at V came to 7 bases and at J to 7 bases, leaving 17 bases not matched to a gene. This CDR3 comprises 17 residues. Here the CDR3 reads CASTTLTLAGGRYTQYF. CDR3 in DNA: TGTGCCAGCACCACCCTGACGTTAGCGGGGGGCCGATATACGCAGTATTTT.

This clonotype was counted a few times. V is TRBV21-1 and J is TRBJ2-4; the table's D call, TRBD2, was not checked against the DNA. TRBV21-1 is a recognized pseudogene. CDR3 length: 15 amino acids. The CDR3 nucleotides read TGTGCCAGCAGCAATAGTCCGGGCTCCAAAAACATTCAGTACTTC. Protein: CASSNSPGSKNIQYF.

This clonotype was counted ten times or more. The chain links TRBV7-6 to TRBJ1-1; maybe TRBD1 (5 bases). The CDR3 consists of 14 residues. Between the trimmed V and J ends, which lost 6 bases and 4 bases, there was a span of 15 bases. Germline V gene sequence: CDR1 SGHVS, CDR2 FNYEAQ. The CDR3 DNA is TGTGCCAGCAGTTTTCAGGGTTTAGGCACTGAAGCTTTCTTT. This codes for CASSFQGLGTEAFF. The full variable domain, completed using reference TRBV7-6 and TRBJ1-1, is GAGVSQSPRYKVTKRGQDVALRCDPISGHVSLYWYRQALGQGPEFLTYFNYEAQQDKSGLPNDRFSAERPEGSISTLTIQRTEQRDSAMYRCASSFQGLGTEAFFGQGTRLTVV.

This clonotype was seen ten or more times. This chain connects TRBV11-2 to TRBJ2-7; TRBD1 matches 7 bases. In germline, CDR1 is SGHAT, CDR2 FQNNGV. The ends lost 1 base at V and 2 bases at J; junction bases unmatched: 5. The CDR3 is 15 residues long. CDR3 sequence: CASSLGSGTAYEQYV. The CDR3 DNA follows: TGTGCCAGCAGCTTAGGCTCAGGGACAGCCTACGAGCAGTACGTC.

This chain connects TRBV5-1 to TRBJ1-1; D uncertain. The CDR3 runs 16 residues. Germline values: CDR1 SGHRS, CDR2 YFSETQ. The V end lost 0 bases, the J end lost 1 base, and 13 bases lay between the germline ends. The CDR3 spells CASSLGTLDGNTEAFF. The DNA of the CDR3 is TGCGCCAGCAGCTTGGGTACCCTTGACGGGAACACTGAAGCTTTCTTT.

There are many counts of this clonotype. The chain recombines TRBV20-1 with TRBJ1-1; D remains unclear. Germline V gene lookup returns CDR1 DFQATT and CDR2 SNEGSKA (reference sequence). With 1 base removed from V and 2 bases from J, the gap between germline ends came to 2 bases. The CDR3 is made up of 11 amino acids. CDR3 bases: TGCAGTGCTAGAGTCAACACTGAAGCTTTCTTT. Translation gives CSARVNTEAFF.

The chain carries TRBV5-1 and TRBJ2-1, with 14 bases identical to TRBD2. The germline gives CDR1 SGHRS, CDR2 YFSETQ. The CDR3 runs to 15 residues. V lost 6 bases, J lost 9 bases, and 8 bases stayed unmatched. CDR3 protein: CASTPTSGGAGEQFF. The DNA for the CDR3 is TGCGCCAGCACCCCGACTAGCGGGGGGGCGGGTGAGCAGTTCTTC.

The sample holds many counts of this clonotype. V is TRBV20-1 and J is TRBJ1-1, with D perhaps matching TRBD1 (5 bases). V lost 3 bases to trimming and J lost 8 bases, with 16 bases between them. Germline V gene lookup returns CDR1 DFQATT and CDR2 SNEGSKA (reference sequence). CDR3 size: 13 residues. This CDR3 is CSASLSEGREAFF. In nucleotides, the CDR3 is TGCAGTGCTAGCCTGTCTGAGGGACGGGAAGCTTTCTTT.

Only a few counts were recorded for this clonotype. The gene calls are TRBV9 and TRBJ2-3; D is undetermined. V gave up 0 bases and J gave up 7 bases, with 15 bases separating them. Per the germline V gene, CDR1 is SGDLS and CDR2 is YYNGEE. CDR3 length: 15 residues. This chain's CDR3 is CASSVEGRPANTQYF. The DNA of the CDR3 is TGTGCCAGCAGCGTAGAGGGTAGACCCGCGAATACGCAGTATTTT.

The chain has TRBV27 and TRBJ1-5, with no clear D. Germline V gene data show CDR1 as MNHEY and CDR2 as SMNVEV (reference sequence). Deletions cut 5 bases from V and 6 bases from J, with 17 bases between. This CDR3 region has 15 residues. The DNA for the CDR3 is TGTGCCAGCAGTGCCCGGACGGACCCCATTCAGCCCCAGCATTTT. Amino acid sequence: CASSARTDPIQPQHF.

This clonotype was seen more than once but under ten times. Mismatch with germline at one junction end may stem from a read error. V is TRBV7-2 and J is TRBJ2-5; weak D call: TRBD1 (6 bases). CDR1 is SGHTA and CDR2 is FQGNSA in the germline V gene. The CDR3 is made up of 12 amino acids. The CDR3 coding sequence is TGTGCCAGCAGAAATCCGGGACACCCTTTGAACTTC. Translating gives CASRNPGHPLNF.

In its sample, this clonotype was seen a few times. CDR3 DNA: TGCGCCAGCAGTGAGTTTGGGACAGGGGGCTATACTGAAGCTTTCTTT. It translates to CASSEFGTGGYTEAFF. V gene TRBV10-2 combines with J gene TRBJ1-1; TRBD1 aligns across 12 bases. Unmatched junction bases numbered 5, after V lost 1 base and J lost 5 bases. The CDR3 spans 16 residues. CDR1 WSHSY and CDR2 SAAADI come from the germline V gene.

The sample holds a few counts of this clonotype. The genes are TRBV21-1 and TRBJ2-7; the table's D gene call, TRBD1, was not cross checked with the DNA. TRBV21-1 counts as a pseudogene. This CDR3 region has 15 residues. In DNA form, the CDR3 reads TGTGCCAGCAGCAACCGCAGGGGTAGAGCCTACGAGCAGTACGTC. Its protein is CASSNRRGRAYEQYV.

This clonotype was counted a few times. V gene TRBV12-3 or TRBV12-4 combines with J gene TRBJ2-2; 8 bases map to TRBD1. The CDR3 contains 16 residues. Trimming at V came to 3 bases and at J to 4 bases, leaving 7 bases not matched to a gene. CDR3 DNA sequence: TGTGCCAGCAGTTTCTCAGGGGGCTCTACCACCGGGGAGCTGTTTTTT. It codes for CASSFSGGSTTGELFF.

The J gene is TRBJ1-2, the V gene TRBV7-9; tentative D call: TRBD1 (6 bases). Trimming removed 3 bases from V and 0 bases from J, with 8 bases in between. CDR1 and CDR2 from the germline V gene are SEHNR and FQNEAQ (reference sequence). CDR3 length: 14 amino acids. The CDR3 coding sequence is TGTGCCAGCAGCTTCGGACAGACTAACTATGGCTACACCTTC. Residues: CASSFGQTNYGYTF.

This clonotype was counted at least ten times. This chain joins TRBV7-2 and TRBJ2-5; D possibly matches TRBD1 or TRBD2 (5 bases each). The germline V gene has CDR1 SGHTA and CDR2 FQGNSA. V gave up 5 bases and J gave up 5 bases, with 21 bases separating them. CDR3 length: 16 amino acids. The CDR3 protein is CASSRVGTAAGETQYF. The DNA of the CDR3 is TGTGCCAGCAGCAGAGTCGGGACGGCCGCAGGCGAGACCCAGTACTTC.

There are many counts of this clonotype. J is TRBJ1-1 and V is TRBV7-2; D call uncertain. Germline CDR1 and CDR2: SGHTA and FQGNSA. Deletions cut 1 base from V and 4 bases from J, with 19 bases between. The CDR3 is 17 residues long. The CDR3 loop reads CASSLGLVPFRRTEAFF. CDR3 DNA sequence: TGTGCCAGCAGCTTAGGCCTGGTTCCGTTCCGACGCACTGAAGCTTTCTTT.

This clonotype was seen many times. The CDR3 nucleotides read TGTGCCAGCAGTTTAGTAGGGAAACCGGGGGGTGAGCAGTACTTC. It is translated as CASSLVGKPGGEQYF. The chain uses TRBV12-3 or TRBV12-4 and TRBJ2-7; 7 nucleotides match TRBD2. The CDR3 has 15 amino acids. After removal of 1 base from V and 7 bases from J, the junction contained 10 bases not matched to a gene.